This note documents a single T cell receptor beta chain sequence. Its antigen is unidentified. The PCR employed 60 Vbeta primers together with 13 Jbeta primers. Original methodology: Some 80 million unique TCR beta chains, roughly 11 million shared, were counted in a later analysis. Measured with immunoSEQ multiplex PCR; TCRdb has only the in-frame clones, and not every one. For V, J and clone size, that table is used; D and trimming come from the DNA. The sample holds about 180,000 clones; 75% to 85% are singletons and the top ten take about 1.6%. The data stem from a study of cytomegalovirus exposure and HLA in healthy donors. Regarding the study as a whole: Immune exposure was documented only through CMV serostatus.

All the people who gave samples were healthy bone marrow donors. The TCR was taken from a man between 18 and 35 years old in good health and CMV-seronegative. The specimen was PBMCs.

The CDR3 is CASSIGLAANEQYF. The DNA for the CDR3 is TGTGCCAGTAGTATAGGTCTAGCGGCAAACGAGCAGTACTTC. The V gene is TRBV19, the J gene TRBJ2-7, with 7 bases aligning to TRBD2. Germline assignment: CDR1 LNHDA and CDR2 SQIVND (reference sequence). V gave up 1 base and J gave up 5 bases; unmatched junction bases: 5. The CDR3 is 14 amino acids.